Sequencing of this T cell receptor (beta chain) was carried out in a study of shared clonotypes between healthy human individuals. Concerning this clone: Its antigen is undetermined.

The data were produced by immunoSEQ multiplex PCR, yet TCRdb's version contains in-frame clones alone and is incomplete. This table holds roughly 2.4 million clones, approximately 96% found once. Study-level results: Though the depth was large, rarefaction showed that sorted-subset sequencing was incomplete.

The CDR3 has 15 amino acids. Germline V gives CDR1 SGHDN, CDR2 FVKESK. V gave up 1 base and J gave up 8 bases, with 12 bases separating them. The sample comprised naive CD4+ T cells sorted from blood. Specified subset: CD45RA+ positively selected. The chain is built from TRBV14 and TRBJ1-6, with D perhaps TRBD1 (6 bases). This receptor was taken from a man aged 18-30 years in good health. In nucleotides, the CDR3 is TGTGCCAGCAGCCAAGTCTCCAGGGGTTATTCACCCCTCCACTTT. As protein: CASSQVSRGYSPLHF.